The T cell receptor beta chain under discussion was sequenced for a study of glioma-infiltrating T cells after dendritic cell vaccination. The V end lost 2 bases, the J end lost 5 bases, and 6 bases lay between the germline ends. CDR1 is SGHTA and CDR2 is FQGNSA in the germline V gene. The CDR3 totals 13 residues. Measured with immunoSEQ multiplex PCR; TCRdb has only the in-frame clones, and not every one. The sample carries over 55,000 clones, roughly 79% recorded once. This chain links TRBV7-2 with TRBJ1-4, with a tentative D call TRBD1 (5 bases). The receptor was derived from a human donor with glioblastoma. Sequenced here: blood, sampled before dendritic cell vaccination. In DNA form, the CDR3 reads TGTGCCAGCAGCTTACAGGGAAATGAAAAACTGTTTTTT. Translation gives CASSLQGNEKLFF.